This T cell receptor beta chain came from a study of blood T cell repertoires in COVID-19 (dated by TCRdb to 2020 to 2021). A note on the overall study: Collaborator samples came from the United States, Italy and Spain and covered acute and convalescent phases of COVID-19. Deeply sampled blood TCRbeta repertoires from subjects exposed to, actively infected with, or recovered from COVID-19 were included in the dataset. The repertoires were released in a freely available public database intended as a resource for research on the immune response to SARS-CoV-2. The prospective study material was composed of cDNA or gDNA derived from T cells, B-cell-depleted T cells, or PBMCs. Where HLA class I and class II types were available, the types were taken from metadata supplied by the sample provider, not from assay-based typing. A de-identified subject ID, COVID-19 status, age in years and sex were almost always included in the sample metadata. The samples were drawn from the first 160 participants of the ongoing ImmuneRACE study and from some 1,300 subjects provided by 6 global collaborators.

About this clone itself: There is no known antigen for this receptor. Per-base qualities were not stored, and no clone one base away is much larger.

TCRbeta CDR3 regions were amplified from genomic DNA by means of the immunoSEQ Assay, a bias-controlled multiplex PCR. Per the original workflow: Within the assay, amplification of reference gene primers was used to estimate how many nucleated cells each sample contained. To quantify the absolute abundance of each unique TCRbeta CDR3 rearrangement, sequence reads were collapsed and filtered. For each sample, productive Simpson clonality was calculated as the square root of Simpson's diversity index over productive rearrangements. Drawn from immuneACCESS, this table holds only the in-frame rearrangements with V and J called that TCRdb kept. Clones are partly lost; checked studies trace under half to an unresolved V gene and leave the rest unexplained. Clone size and the V and J calls come from that table; the DNA yielded D and trimming. Counted in this sample were about 170,000 clones; around 87% of them appeared once. 2% to 3% of the sample is taken by the ten largest.

Germline trimming: 5 bases from V, 7 bases from J; junction bases outside gene matches: 8. The CDR1 and CDR2 encoded by the germline V gene (reference sequence) are SEHNR and FQNEAQ. The cysteine opens and the phenylalanine closes a CDR3 of 15 amino acids. Just CDR3 DNA is preserved here, 45 bases in frame from base 1. Overall study results and their limits: How much clinical and demographic metadata was included differed by source and by participant, and the metadata was provided uncurated.

One collaborating source in Seattle enrolled patients while the patients were actively infected and followed the patients over time throughout the course of disease. Each collaborating institution followed its own protocols to collect whole blood in K2EDTA tubes. For TCRbeta analysis, collaborators shipped samples as frozen whole blood, isolated PBMCs, or DNA extracted from either of those sample types. Material: peripheral blood. Rearrangement joined TRBV7-9 to TRBJ2-7, and 13 bases in between align with TRBD2. This TCR was sampled from a woman of 80 years or more with COVID-19, enrolled during active disease. The CDR3 protein is CASSKGLAGVGEQYF. The DNA is as follows: TGTGCCAGCAGCAAAGGACTAGCGGGAGTGGGTGAGCAGTACTTC.